A single sample gave rise to the 7 T cell receptor beta chains below, sequenced in a study of cytomegalovirus exposure and HLA in healthy donors. Primers for the PCR totalled 60 Vbeta and 13 Jbeta. TCRdb's copy holds only in-frame clones and misses some; the assay was immunoSEQ multiplex PCR. The sample yields tens of thousands of clones, approximately 80% seen once. The sample taken for sequencing was PBMCs. These receptor sequences come from a man aged 18 to 30 in good health and CMV-seronegative.

This chain links TRBV15 with TRBJ1-1, with 8 bases that match TRBD1. The CDR3 contains 15 residues. J was trimmed by 4 bases and V by 5 bases; bases with no gene match: 9. From germline, CDR1 is LNHNV and CDR2 YYDKDF (reference sequence). The CDR3 region has the DNA TGTGCCACCAGCGGAAGCAGGGGGCTGGTCACTGAAGCTTTCTTT. Translated, it gives CATSGSRGLVTEAFF.

The chain employs TRBV4-3 and TRBJ2-3; no clear D gene. Trimming took 1 base from V and 2 from J, leaving 10 bases between them. The CDR3 sequence is 15 residues long. Germline loops: CDR1 LGHNA, CDR2 YSLEER. CDR3 region: CASSQVGFPTDTQYF. The CDR3 nucleotides read TGCGCCAGCAGCCAAGTTGGCTTCCCCACAGATACGCAGTATTTT.

The gene calls are TRBV7-9 and TRBJ2-7; 8 bases map to TRBD1. From germline, CDR1 is SEHNR and CDR2 FQNEAQ (reference sequence). This CDR3 has 14 amino acids. V shed 4 bases and J 4 bases; nucleotides not matched to a gene: 6. For the CDR3, the DNA is TGTGCCAGCAGCTCCGGACAGGGAAGGTACGAGCAGTACTTC. Its protein product is CASSSGQGRYEQYF. The full variable domain, completed using reference TRBV7-9 and TRBJ2-7, is DTGVSQNPRHKITKRGQNVTFRCDPISEHNRLYWYRQTLGQGPEFLTYFQNEAQLEKSRLLSDRFSAERPKGSFSTLEIQRTEQGDSAMYLCASSSGQGRYEQYFGPGTRLTVT.

The table lists this clone with a few counts. The chain links TRBV28 to TRBJ1-2, with TRBD1 matching over 10 bases. The junction had 5 bases not matched to a gene; V was cut back by 6 bases and J by 4 bases. Germline V lookup: CDR1 MDHEN, CDR2 SYDVKM. This CDR3 is 14 amino acids long. CDR3: CASRRTGGGYGYTF. The CDR3 DNA follows: TGTGCCAGCAGGAGGACAGGGGGAGGCTATGGCTACACCTTC.

This clone was observed a few times. The chain couples TRBV28 to TRBJ2-2; 7 bases are shared with TRBD2. The CDR3 spans 13 residues. Trimming at V came to 9 bases and at J to 4 bases, leaving 5 bases not matched to a gene. CDR1 is MDHEN, CDR2 SYDVKM, per germline. The CDR3 DNA reads as TGTGCCAGTAACGGGGGGAGCACCGGGGAGCTGTTTTTT. Its protein product is CASNGGSTGELFF. Based on the CDR3 plus reference TRBV28 and TRBJ2-2, the full variable domain is DVKVTQSSRYLVKRTGEKVFLECVQDMDHENMFWYRQDPGLGLRLIYFSYDVKMKEKGDIPEGYSVSREKKERFSLILESASTNQTSMYLCASNGGSTGELFFGEGSRLTVL.

The V gene is TRBV5-1, the J gene TRBJ2-5; perhaps TRBD2 as D (6 bases). The germline CDR1 and CDR2 sequences are SGHRS and YFSETQ. Trimming removed 4 bases from V and 4 bases from J, with 14 bases in between. This CDR3 is built from 14 residues. The CDR3 nucleotides are TGCGCCAGCAGCCCTACTAGCCTCGGAGAGACCCAGTACTTC. This sequence encodes CASSPTSLGETQYF.

This clone was seen just once. This chain connects TRBV2 to TRBJ2-7, with a possible D match to TRBD2 (5 bases). Germline loops: CDR1 SNHLY, CDR2 FYNNEI. The CDR3 spans 14 residues. V dropped 2 bases and J dropped 9 bases, with 17 bases sitting between them. Here the CDR3 reads CASSETGILRGQYF. The CDR3 nucleotides read TGTGCCAGCAGTGAAACGGGAATACTACGAGGGCAGTACTTC.